This is a list of T cell receptor beta chains from one sample in a study of blood T cells in healthy people across ages. TCRdb analysed the 5' RACE reads with MiXCR anew, one entry per CDR3 protein. The profile shows roughly 2 million distinct CDR3 sequences, about 50% of them singletons. The sequenced sample consisted of blood. These receptor sequences come from a woman in her thirties or forties in good health. Each CDR3 is given with its conserved first and last residue. D genes are given only for firm matches. The size entry is marked missing in some rows and otherwise reads once, few, many or a size class.

abundance,j_gene,v_gene,d_gene,len,CDR3nt,CDR3aa
many,TRBJ2-7,TRBV6-5,NA,13,TGTGCCAGCAGTTCTTACAGAGCTTACGAGCAGTACTTC,CASSSYRAYEQYF
many,TRBJ2-7,TRBV4-2,NA,13,TGTGCCAGCAGCCACCCCTCTTTGTACGAGCAGTACTTC,CASSHPSLYEQYF
NA,TRBJ2-3,TRBV6-1,NA,15,TGTGCCAGCAGAATTACCCGGTGGGGGACAGATACGCAGTATTTT,CASRITRWGTDTQYF
NA,TRBJ2-1,TRBV6-4,TRBD2,15,TGTGCCAGCAGTGTAGCGGGGGGATACTACAATGAGCAGTTCTTC,CASSVAGGYYNEQFF
NA,TRBJ1-2,TRBV5-1,NA,14,TGCGCCAGCAGCAAAGGCGGCAGGGAAGGCGGCTACACCTTC,CASSKGGREGGYTF
NA,TRBJ1-4,TRBV6-5,TRBD1,14,TGTGCCAGCAGGGTAACAGGGGGCCGCGAAAAACTGTTTTTT,CASRVTGGREKLFF
NA,TRBJ2-7,TRBV19,TRBD1,16,TGTGCCAGTAGTCCTCACCCGGGACAGGGCATCTACGAGCAGTACTTC,CASSPHPGQGIYEQYF
NA,TRBJ2-3,TRBV28,NA,17,TGTGCCAGCAGTTTAGTCTTTCCGACGGTCAGCACAGATACGCAGTATTTT,CASSLVFPTVSTDTQYF
few,TRBJ2-3,TRBV12-3/TRBV12-4,NA,16,TGTGCCAGCAGTTTGGAGGGGGGGACCCGATGGGATACGCAGTATTTT,CASSLEGGTRWDTQYF
NA,TRBJ2-5,TRBV15,NA,14,TGTGCCACCAGCCCATGGACTCTCCAAGAGACCCAGTACTTC,CATSPWTLQETQYF
NA,TRBJ2-5,TRBV7-9,NA,15,TGTGCCAGCAGTCGGAGGGGGGTTGCTTCAGAGACCCAGTACTTC,CASSRRGVASETQYF
NA,TRBJ2-1,TRBV7-3,TRBD1,17,TGTGCCAGCAGCTTAACCCCGGGACAGGGATCCTCAAATGAGCAGTTCTTC,CASSLTPGQGSSNEQFF